The T cell receptor beta chain described here comes from a study of CD8 T cells in ankylosing spondylitis. Whole-study results and caveats: For ankylosing spondylitis blood, a TCR beta motif of about eight highly homologous variants appeared characteristic. Some of the motif variants had earlier been found in reactive arthritis patients' fluid and blood.

TCRdb reprocessed the 5' RACE reads via MiXCR and lists one record per CDR3 protein. The repertoire consists of about 800,000 distinct CDR3 sequences, with about an eighth occurring once and the leading ten covering about 0.5%. Turning to this clonotype: Its antigen is undetermined.

V shed 4 bases, J shed 1 base, and the junction held 4 bases outside the gene matches. CDR1 is SGHTS and CDR2 is YDEGEE in the germline V gene. This CDR3 region has 15 residues. The receptor was derived from a male donor with ankylosing spondylitis. V usage is TRBV5-8 and J usage is TRBJ1-5, with 8 positions matching TRBD1. Sequenced sample: blood, either unsorted or a sorted T cell fraction (not recorded which). DNA for the CDR3: TGTGCCAGCAGCCTGGGGGACAGGAGCAATCAGCCCCAGCATTTT. Translation gives CASSLGDRSNQPQHF.